This note documents a single T cell receptor (beta chain) sequence. Its cognate antigen is unknown. These data belong to a study of CD8+ T cells in alopecia areata. Notes on the study in general: Sequence data from scalp samples additionally include resident alphabeta T cells of normal skin.

Isolated RNA was reverse transcribed into cDNA used as the sequencing template. Libraries were prepared by immunoSEQ multiplex PCR; TCRdb keeps only in-frame clonotypes and omits some of them. Of some 150,000 clones listed, around two thirds are singletons. Sorted out of PBMCs were CD4+ T cells and CD8+ T cells. V dropped 4 bases and J dropped 9 bases, with 10 bases sitting between them. Germline V gene sequence: CDR1 WNHNN, CDR2 SYGVQD (reference sequence). The CDR3 has 12 residues. The J gene is TRBJ2-1, the V gene TRBV10-1; a possible D gene is TRBD2 (6 bases). The TCR originated in a human donor in good health. Sequenced sample: CD8+ T cells sorted from blood. As DNA, the CDR3 is TGCGCCAGCAGTGGGAGGGGTGGTGAGCAGTTCTTC. Translating gives CASSGRGGEQFF.